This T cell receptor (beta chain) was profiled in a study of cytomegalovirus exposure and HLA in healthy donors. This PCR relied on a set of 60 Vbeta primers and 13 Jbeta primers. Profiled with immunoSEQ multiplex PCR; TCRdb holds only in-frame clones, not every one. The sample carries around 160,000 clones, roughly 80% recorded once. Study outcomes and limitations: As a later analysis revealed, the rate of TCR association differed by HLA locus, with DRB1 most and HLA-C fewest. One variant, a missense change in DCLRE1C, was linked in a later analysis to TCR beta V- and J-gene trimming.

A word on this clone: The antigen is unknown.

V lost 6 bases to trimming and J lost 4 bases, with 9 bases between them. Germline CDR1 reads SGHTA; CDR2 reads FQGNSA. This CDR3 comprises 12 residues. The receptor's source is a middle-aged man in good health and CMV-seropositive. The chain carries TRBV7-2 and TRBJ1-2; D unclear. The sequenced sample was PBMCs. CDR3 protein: CASSPTIYGYTF. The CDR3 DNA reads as TGTGCCAGCAGTCCTACTATCTATGGCTACACCTTC.